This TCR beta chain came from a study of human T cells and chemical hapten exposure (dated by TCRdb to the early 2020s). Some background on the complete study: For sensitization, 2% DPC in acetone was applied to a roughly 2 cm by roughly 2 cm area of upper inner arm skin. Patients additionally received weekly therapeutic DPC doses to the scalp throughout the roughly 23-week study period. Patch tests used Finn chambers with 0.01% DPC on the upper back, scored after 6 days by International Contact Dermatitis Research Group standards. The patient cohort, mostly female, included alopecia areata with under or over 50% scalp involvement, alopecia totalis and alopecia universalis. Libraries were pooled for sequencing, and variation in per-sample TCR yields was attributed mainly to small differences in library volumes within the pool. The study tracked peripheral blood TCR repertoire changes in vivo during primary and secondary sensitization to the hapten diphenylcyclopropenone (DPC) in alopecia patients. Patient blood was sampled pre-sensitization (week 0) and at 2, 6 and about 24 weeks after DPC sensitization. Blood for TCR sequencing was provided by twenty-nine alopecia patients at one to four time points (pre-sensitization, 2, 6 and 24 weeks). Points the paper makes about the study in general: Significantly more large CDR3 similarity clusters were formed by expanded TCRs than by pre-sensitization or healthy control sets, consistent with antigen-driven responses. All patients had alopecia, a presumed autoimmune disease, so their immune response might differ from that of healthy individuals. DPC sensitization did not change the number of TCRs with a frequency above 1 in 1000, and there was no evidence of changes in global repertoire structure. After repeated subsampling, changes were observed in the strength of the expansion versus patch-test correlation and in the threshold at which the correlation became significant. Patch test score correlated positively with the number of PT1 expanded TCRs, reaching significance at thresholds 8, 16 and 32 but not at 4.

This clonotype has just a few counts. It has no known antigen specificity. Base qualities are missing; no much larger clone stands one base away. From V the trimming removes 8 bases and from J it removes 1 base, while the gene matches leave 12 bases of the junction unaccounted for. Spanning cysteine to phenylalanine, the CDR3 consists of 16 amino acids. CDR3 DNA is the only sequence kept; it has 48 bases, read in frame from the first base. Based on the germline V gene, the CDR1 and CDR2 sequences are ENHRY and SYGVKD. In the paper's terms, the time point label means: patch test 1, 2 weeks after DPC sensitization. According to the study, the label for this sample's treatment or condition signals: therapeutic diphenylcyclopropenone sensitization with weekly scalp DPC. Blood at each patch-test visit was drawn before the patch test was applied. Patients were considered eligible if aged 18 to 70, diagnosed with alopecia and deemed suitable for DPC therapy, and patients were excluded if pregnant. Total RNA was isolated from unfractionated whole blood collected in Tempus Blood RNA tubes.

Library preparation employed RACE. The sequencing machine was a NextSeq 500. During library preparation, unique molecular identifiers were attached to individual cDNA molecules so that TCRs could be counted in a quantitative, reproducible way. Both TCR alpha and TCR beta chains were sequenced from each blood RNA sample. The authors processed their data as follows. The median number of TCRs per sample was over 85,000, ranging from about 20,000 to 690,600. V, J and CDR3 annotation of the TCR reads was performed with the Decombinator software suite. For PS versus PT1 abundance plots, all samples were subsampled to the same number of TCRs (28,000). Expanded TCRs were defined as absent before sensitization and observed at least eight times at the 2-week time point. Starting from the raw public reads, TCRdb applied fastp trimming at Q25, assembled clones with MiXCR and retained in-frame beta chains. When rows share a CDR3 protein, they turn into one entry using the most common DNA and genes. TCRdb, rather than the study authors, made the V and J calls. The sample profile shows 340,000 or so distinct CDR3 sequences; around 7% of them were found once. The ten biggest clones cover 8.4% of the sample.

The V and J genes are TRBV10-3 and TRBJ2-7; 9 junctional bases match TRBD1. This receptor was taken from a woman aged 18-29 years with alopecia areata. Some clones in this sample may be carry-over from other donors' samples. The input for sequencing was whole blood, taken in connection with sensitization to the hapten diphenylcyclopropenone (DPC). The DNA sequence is TGTGCCATCTCTCGAGCTCAGGACAGGGGTTCCTACGAGCAGTACTTC. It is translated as CAISRAQDRGSYEQYF.